The 9 T cell receptor beta chains below were found in one sample sequenced in a study of vaccination effects on CD4 cells after COVID-19. These receptors' antigens are unknown. Antigen-specific CD4+ T cells were first expanded with viral peptide pools by the ViraFEST assay and only then sequenced. Following 10 days of culture, CD4+ T cells were isolated. Participants were vaccinated with two doses of either the BNT162b2 or mRNA-1273 vaccine. The protocol was immunoSEQ multiplex PCR, while the TCRdb copy is restricted to in-frame clones and leaves out a portion. Here the sample spans about 24,000 clones, around four fifths being singletons. This specimen was CD4+ T cells from PBMCs cultured with HCoV-NL63 spike peptides, taken after COVID-19 vaccination. Every receptor here comes from a human donor who received a COVID-19 vaccine.

The rearrangement links TRBV6-5 to TRBJ2-7, with 9 bases aligning to TRBD2. Germline V lookup: CDR1 MNHEY, CDR2 SVGAGI. The ends lost 10 bases at V and 1 base at J; junction bases unmatched: 8. This CDR3 comprises 14 residues. CDR3 coding DNA: TGTGCCACCAGGGGCGGGAGGGGGTCCTACGAGCAGTACTTC. Protein: CATRGGRGSYEQYF.

This clone has a single count. The rearrangement links TRBV28 to TRBJ1-2; no clear D. The V and J ends lost 1 base and 5 bases respectively, with 5 bases between them. Germline CDR1 and CDR2: MDHEN and SYDVKM. The CDR3 totals 12 residues. CDR3 DNA sequence: TGTGCCAGCAGTTTATCCCCATATGGCTACACCTTC. Translation gives CASSLSPYGYTF.

The rearrangement uses TRBV19 and TRBJ2-2; perhaps TRBD2 as D (5 bases). The V end lost 4 bases, the J end lost 5 bases, and 14 bases lay between the germline ends. The CDR3 runs 15 residues. In germline, CDR1 is LNHDA, CDR2 SQIVND (reference sequence). Here the CDR3 DNA reads TGTGCCAGTAGTAATTATGGGGAGAGGACCGGGGAGCTGTTTTTT. It is translated as CASSNYGERTGELFF.

V is TRBV7-9 and J is TRBJ1-1; 9 bases align to TRBD1. The CDR3 has 15 residues. The V segment lost 5 bases and the J segment 1 base; nucleotides outside the gene matches: 5. Per germline, CDR1 SEHNR and CDR2 FQNEAQ (reference sequence). CDR3 in amino acids: CASSLRTGANTEAFF. CDR3 bases: TGTGCCAGCAGCCTTAGGACAGGGGCGAACACTGAAGCTTTCTTT.

V and J are TRBV4-1 and TRBJ2-1; 9 bases agree with TRBD2. V shed 8 bases and J 7 bases; nucleotides not matched to a gene: 9. Germline loops: CDR1 MGHRA, CDR2 YSYEKL. This CDR3 spans 14 amino acids. The CDR3 loop is CASERSSGMNEQFF. The CDR3 coding sequence is TGCGCCAGCGAGCGGTCTAGCGGGATGAATGAGCAGTTCTTC.

The rearrangement uses TRBV5-1 and TRBJ2-3; D gene unclear. The germline V and J ends were trimmed by 5 bases and 6 bases, with 10 bases remaining between them. The CDR3 consists of 12 residues. Germline V gene lookup returns CDR1 SGHRS and CDR2 YFSETQ. The CDR3 is CASSRGVDTQYF. CDR3 sequence (DNA): TGCGCCAGCAGTCGTGGGGTGGATACGCAGTATTTT. The variable domain in full, with the rest retrieved from reference TRBV5-1 and TRBJ2-3, is KAGVTQTPRYLIKTRGQQVTLSCSPISGHRSVSWYQQTPGQGLQFLFEYFSETQRNKGNFPGRFSGRQFSNSRSEMNVSTLELGDSALYLCASSRGVDTQYFGPGTRLTVL.

This chain joins TRBV30 and TRBJ2-3, with D uncertain. The CDR3 length is 13 residues. The V end was cut by 5 bases, the J end by 1 base, with 10 bases between. Per germline, CDR1 GTSNPN and CDR2 SVGIG (reference sequence). As DNA, the CDR3 is TGTGCCTGGGATCGCCAGCGCACAGATACGCAGTATTTT. This translates into CAWDRQRTDTQYF.

The chain joins TRBV3-1 (or the pseudogene TRBV3-2) to TRBJ2-7; 8 nucleotides match TRBD2. V lost 1 base and J lost 2; bases outside the gene matches: 10. CDR1 and CDR2 (germline): LGHDT, YNNKEL (reference sequence). This CDR3 is 17 amino acids long. CDR3: CASSQGAKVAGTYEQYF. The CDR3 DNA reads as TGTGCCAGCAGCCAAGGGGCGAAGGTAGCGGGAACCTACGAGCAGTACTTC.

The chain employs TRBV5-1 and TRBJ1-2, with a tentative D call TRBD1 (6 bases). The V end lost 0 bases, the J end lost 0 bases, and 6 bases lay between the germline ends. The CDR3 is 14 residues long. The germline gives CDR1 SGHRS, CDR2 YFSETQ. This CDR3 is CASSLGQANYGYTF. DNA for the CDR3: TGCGCCAGCAGCTTGGGACAGGCTAACTATGGCTACACCTTC.